The 27 T cell receptor beta chains presented below share a single source sample, sequenced in a study of vaccination and CD4 T cells after COVID-19. What these receptors recognize is not known. An Oncomine TCR Beta short-read assay was used to sequence the DNA from cultured CD4+ T cells. TCRdb ran MiXCR on the PCR reads and lists one entry per CDR3 protein. The sample lists approximately 25,000 distinct CDR3 sequences, about three fifths occurring once. As to treatment: approximately nine-day PBMC culture with coronavirus spike peptide pools or control peptides (ViraFEST assay). Material for sequencing was CD4+ T cells from blood, cultured in vitro. These receptors all stem from a human donor who had recovered from COVID-19.

The rearrangement uses TRBV7-9 and TRBJ2-3, with 10 bases fitting TRBD1. V was clipped by 5 bases and J by 4 bases; unmatched bases: 12. Germline V gives CDR1 SEHNR, CDR2 FQNEAQ (reference sequence). The CDR3 runs 17 residues. DNA of the CDR3: TGTGCCAGCAGCCCCCGCGGGGGACAGGGGAGGTCAGATACGCAGTATTTT. As protein: CASSPRGGQGRSDTQYF. Supplemented by reference TRBV7-9 and TRBJ2-3, the full variable domain reads DTGVSQNPRHKITKRGQNVTFRCDPISEHNRLYWYRQTLGQGPEFLTYFQNEAQLEKSRLLSDRFSAERPKGSFSTLEIQRTEQGDSAMYLCASSPRGGQGRSDTQYFGPGTRLTVL.

J is TRBJ1-1 and V is TRBV24-1, with 7 bases lining up with TRBD1. V shed 8 bases and J 5 bases; nucleotides not matched to a gene: 1. This CDR3 region has 11 residues. The V gene's germline CDR1 is KGHDR and CDR2 SFDVKD. DNA for the CDR3: TGTGCCACCAAACAGGGGACTGAAGCTTTCTTT. It yields the protein CATKQGTEAFF.

The chain couples TRBV7-2 to TRBJ2-2; the D is unclear. Looked up from germline, CDR1 is SGHTA and CDR2 is FQGNSA. The CDR3 covers 15 residues. Trimming left V 1 base short and J 1 base short, with 7 bases between. The DNA of the CDR3 is TGTGCCAGCAGCTTAGGGACCATGAACACCGGGGAGCTGTTTTTT. Residues: CASSLGTMNTGELFF.

This clonotype was counted only a few times. This chain connects TRBV27 to TRBJ1-6; 10 bases line up with TRBD1. The V and J ends lost 6 bases and 7 bases, in that order; junction bases with no gene match: 3. From germline, CDR1 is MNHEY and CDR2 SMNVEV (reference sequence). CDR3 length: 14 amino acids. The CDR3 sequence is CASRRTGGNSPLHF. In DNA form, the CDR3 reads TGTGCCAGCAGACGGACAGGGGGGAATTCACCCCTCCACTTT.

The sample holds a few counts of this clonotype. The chain recombines TRBV20-1 with TRBJ1-5; no firm D call. The CDR3 length is 18 residues. Trimming took 0 bases from V and 0 from J, leaving 18 bases between them. Germline CDR1 DFQATT, CDR2 SNEGSKA (reference sequence). CDR3 sequence reads: CSARDLRVVPYSNQPQHF. DNA for the CDR3: TGCAGTGCTAGAGATTTGAGGGTTGTACCCTATAGCAATCAGCCCCAGCATTTT.

The chain combines TRBV6-5 with TRBJ1-2; D perhaps matches TRBD1 (6 bases). CDR3 size: 18 residues. Trimming removed 1 base at V and 4 bases at J, with 22 bases between. Germline V gene sequence: CDR1 MNHEY, CDR2 SVGAGI. The CDR3 spells CASSYFPNFRGLGYGYTF. The CDR3 region has the DNA TGTGCCAGCAGTTACTTCCCGAATTTCAGGGGCTTGGGCTATGGCTACACCTTC.

The chain combines TRBV7-2 with TRBJ2-5; D gene uncertain. Trimming removed 2 bases at V and 5 bases at J, with 15 bases between. CDR1 and CDR2 (germline): SGHTA, FQGNSA. The CDR3 runs to 15 residues. CDR3 nucleotides: TGTGCCAGCAGCTTACAGTGGGGTTTGGGGGAGACCCAGTACTTC. Encoded protein: CASSLQWGLGETQYF.

This clonotype was counted once. This chain joins TRBV18 and TRBJ1-1; D gene ambiguous. The V end was cut by 8 bases, the J end by 1 base, with 14 bases between. Per the germline V gene, CDR1 is KGHSH and CDR2 is LQKENI. This CDR3 comprises 14 residues. The CDR3 protein is CASLPPGQNTEAFF. In DNA form, the CDR3 reads TGTGCCAGCCTTCCCCCGGGCCAGAACACTGAAGCTTTCTTT. Complete variable domain (other parts from reference TRBV18 and TRBJ1-1): NAGVMQNPRHLVRRRGQEARLRCSPMKGHSHVYWYRQLPEEGLKFMVYLQKENIIDESGMPKERFSAEFPKEGPSILRIQQVVRGDSAAYFCASLPPGQNTEAFFGQGTRLTVV.

V and J are TRBV10-2 and TRBJ2-5; 8 positions match TRBD2. V shed 5 bases, J shed 9 bases, and the junction held 11 bases outside the gene matches. CDR3 size: 14 residues. Germline V gene sequence: CDR1 WSHSY, CDR2 SAAADI. CDR3 protein: CASSKASGGPAQYF. The CDR3 DNA reads TGCGCCAGCAGTAAGGCCAGCGGGGGCCCGGCCCAGTACTTC.

The chain links TRBV28 to TRBJ1-1, with D unclear. CDR1 is MDHEN and CDR2 is SYDVKM in the germline V gene. Trimming removed 6 bases from V and 3 bases from J, with 8 bases in between. The CDR3 runs to 12 residues. CDR3 loop: CASRLSHTEAFF. The CDR3 DNA reads as TGTGCCAGCAGGCTTAGTCACACTGAAGCTTTCTTT.

The chain has TRBV27 and TRBJ2-5; 9 positions match TRBD2. The V gene end was trimmed by 2 bases and the J gene end by 5 bases; junction bases not matched to a gene: 6. The germline V gene encodes CDR1 MNHEY and CDR2 SMNVEV (reference sequence). The CDR3 is 15 residues long. The CDR3 loop is CASSLGLAGQETQYF. The CDR3 bases are TGTGCCAGCAGTTTAGGGCTAGCGGGACAGGAGACCCAGTACTTC.

The J gene is TRBJ1-6, the V gene TRBV6-4; no clear D. Germline V gene lookup returns CDR1 MRHNA and CDR2 SNTAGT. The V end lost 6 bases, the J end lost 3 bases, and 9 bases lay between the germline ends. The CDR3 totals 14 residues. The CDR3 DNA reads as TGTGCCAGCAGGGGGTCGGGCTATAATTCACCCCTCCACTTT. Its translation is CASRGSGYNSPLHF.

The chain combines TRBV19 with TRBJ1-1; 11 bases map to TRBD1. CDR1 is LNHDA and CDR2 is SQIVND in the germline V gene (reference sequence). The CDR3 extends over 16 amino acids. V trimming: 6 bases; J trimming: 4 bases; junction bases outside the gene matches: 10. CDR3 bases: TGTGCCAGTAGACGGACAGGGGGCGCGGCCGGCACTGAAGCTTTCTTT. It translates to CASRRTGGAAGTEAFF.

The rearrangement links TRBV7-2 to TRBJ1-1; D possibly corresponds to TRBD1 (6 bases). This CDR3 is built from 14 residues. Trimming stripped 2 bases from V and 5 bases from J, with 12 bases between. Germline lookup yields CDR1 SGHTA and CDR2 FQGNSA. The CDR3 spells CASSLQGRGTEAFF. For the CDR3, the DNA is TGTGCCAGCAGCTTACAGGGGCGAGGGACTGAAGCTTTCTTT.

V usage is TRBV27 and J usage is TRBJ1-1, with no clear D. CDR3 length equals 14 residues. The germline V gene has CDR1 MNHEY and CDR2 SMNVEV (reference sequence). The V gene lost 3 bases and the J gene lost 0 bases, with 8 bases spanning the gap. The CDR3 is CASSFQEMNTEAFF. The CDR3 nucleotides are TGTGCCAGCAGTTTCCAGGAAATGAACACTGAAGCTTTCTTT.

The chain employs TRBV30 and TRBJ2-5, with 11 positions matching TRBD2. The germline CDR1 and CDR2 sequences are GTSNPN and SVGIG (reference sequence). The length of the CDR3 is 15 residues. J lost 1 base, V lost 3 bases, and 4 bases had no gene match. CDR3 region: CAWSSTSGGQETQYF. In DNA, the CDR3 is TGTGCCTGGAGCTCCACTAGCGGGGGCCAAGAGACCCAGTACTTC.

The chain employs TRBV10-1 and TRBJ2-2, with 7 bases matching TRBD2. Germline assignment: CDR1 WNHNN and CDR2 SYGVQD (reference sequence). V lost 8 bases and J lost 0; bases outside the gene matches: 3. CDR3 length: 14 residues. As DNA, the CDR3 is TGCGCCAGCCGAGCGGGGTCGAACACCGGGGAGCTGTTTTTT. Translation gives CASRAGSNTGELFF.

Only a few counts were recorded for this clonotype. The rearrangement joins TRBV20-1 to TRBJ1-5; no clear D. Deletions cut 3 bases from V and 5 bases from J, with 5 bases between. Germline V gene sequence: CDR1 DFQATT, CDR2 SNEGSKA (reference sequence). The CDR3 extends over 11 amino acids. This CDR3 is CSASPHQPQHF. The CDR3 DNA reads as TGCAGTGCTAGCCCCCATCAGCCCCAGCATTTT.

The CDR3 is CASSLWGRNTEAFF. In DNA, the CDR3 is TGTGCCAGCAGCTTATGGGGTAGGAACACTGAAGCTTTCTTT. V gene TRBV7-2 combines with J gene TRBJ1-1; D not certain. Germline-derived CDR1 and CDR2 are SGHTA and FQGNSA. V dropped 2 bases and J dropped 1 base, with 8 bases sitting between them. This CDR3 comprises 14 residues.

This sequence joins TRBV11-2 and TRBJ1-5; D call uncertain. Trimming took 4 bases from V and 2 from J, leaving 9 bases between them. Germline V gene sequence: CDR1 SGHAT, CDR2 FQNNGV. The CDR3 consists of 14 residues. The CDR3 coding sequence is TGTGCCAGCAGCTATGCCGGGGGCAATCAGCCCCAGCATTTT. Its protein is CASSYAGGNQPQHF.

V is TRBV11-1 and J is TRBJ2-7; D perhaps matches TRBD2 (5 bases). V shed 3 bases and J shed 3 bases, with 18 bases lying between them. CDR1 and CDR2 from the germline V gene are SGHAT and FQDESV (reference sequence). The length of the CDR3 is 16 residues. CDR3 region: CASSLQAVDWFYEQYF. The CDR3 DNA is TGTGCCAGCAGCTTGCAGGCAGTGGACTGGTTCTACGAGCAGTACTTC.

The chain carries TRBV28 and TRBJ1-5; TRBD1 agrees at 7 bases. CDR3 length equals 17 residues. The V segment lost 3 bases and the J segment 0 bases; nucleotides outside the gene matches: 8. Germline V gives CDR1 MDHEN, CDR2 SYDVKM. The CDR3 DNA reads TGTGCCAGCAGTTTTCGGGACAGAACTTATAGCAATCAGCCCCAGCATTTT. It specifies CASSFRDRTYSNQPQHF.

In this sample, this clonotype turned up a few times. The J gene is TRBJ1-2, the V gene TRBV20-1; perhaps TRBD1 as D (6 bases). V dropped 6 bases and J dropped 8 bases, with 13 bases sitting between them. The CDR3 extends over 11 amino acids. Germline lookup yields CDR1 DFQATT and CDR2 SNEGSKA (reference sequence). CDR3 coding DNA: TGCAGTGCCAGGGGAGGTCGAGGCTACACCTTC. This encodes CSARGGRGYTF.

The rearrangement uses TRBV7-2 and TRBJ1-2; 7 positions match TRBD1. Germline V gene lookup returns CDR1 SGHTA and CDR2 FQGNSA. V was pared by 4 bases and J by 2 bases, with 4 bases of the junction left unmatched. The CDR3 length is 14 residues. The CDR3 region is CASSSQQGNYGYTF. The CDR3 nucleotides read TGTGCCAGCAGCTCCCAACAGGGGAACTATGGCTACACCTTC.

V and J are TRBV27 and TRBJ1-5, with D unresolved. The CDR3 totals 17 residues. Germline V lookup: CDR1 MNHEY, CDR2 SMNVEV (reference sequence). Trimming stripped 5 bases from V and 3 bases from J, with 20 bases between. The CDR3 reads CASSPVPTALPNQPQHF. The CDR3, as DNA: TGTGCCAGCAGTCCAGTCCCCACGGCATTACCCAATCAGCCCCAGCATTTT.

The chain's CDR3 is CASSMGQGFGTEAFF. CDR3 nucleotide sequence: TGTGCCAGTAGTATGGGACAGGGGTTCGGGACTGAAGCTTTCTTT. The chain employs TRBV19 and TRBJ1-1, with TRBD1 matching over 10 bases. Losses at the gene ends were 3 bases for V and 5 bases for J; bases not matched to a gene: 6. The CDR3 sequence is 15 residues long. Germline V gene sequence: CDR1 LNHDA, CDR2 SQIVND (reference sequence).

The chain combines TRBV29-1 with TRBJ2-3; possibly TRBD2 for D (6 bases). This CDR3 has 12 amino acids. In germline, CDR1 is SQVTM, CDR2 ANQGSEA. V was pared by 4 bases and J by 2 bases, with 7 bases between. The CDR3 region is CSVGTTTDTQYF. For the CDR3, the DNA is TGCAGCGTTGGGACTACCACAGATACGCAGTATTTT.